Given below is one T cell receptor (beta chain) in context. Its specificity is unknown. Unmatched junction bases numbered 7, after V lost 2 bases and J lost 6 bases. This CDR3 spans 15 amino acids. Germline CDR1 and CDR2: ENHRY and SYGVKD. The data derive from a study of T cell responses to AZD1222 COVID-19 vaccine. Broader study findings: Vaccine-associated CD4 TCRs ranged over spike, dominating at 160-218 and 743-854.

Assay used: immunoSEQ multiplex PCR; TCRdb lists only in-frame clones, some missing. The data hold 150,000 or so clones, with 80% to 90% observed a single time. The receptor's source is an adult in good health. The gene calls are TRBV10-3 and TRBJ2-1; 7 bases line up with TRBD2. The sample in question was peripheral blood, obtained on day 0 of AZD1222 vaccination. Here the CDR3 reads CAISEESGIGNEQFF. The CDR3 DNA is TGTGCCATCAGTGAGGAAAGCGGGATTGGCAATGAGCAGTTCTTC.